This record looks at one T cell receptor (beta chain) sequence and its context. CDR3 size: 12 residues. Germline V gene lookup returns CDR1 SQVTM and CDR2 ANQGSEA. The V end lost 5 bases, the J end lost 6 bases, and 14 bases lay between the germline ends. This entry belongs to a study of technical replicates of blood from several donors. Produced via immunoSEQ multiplex PCR; TCRdb's table is partial and in-frame only. Of more than 65,000 clones in the sample, 88% were seen once. The genes are TRBV29-1 and TRBJ2-7, with a weak D call TRBD2 (6 bases). The sample comprised PBMCs. This TCR was sampled from a human donor in good health. Some clones in this sample may be carry-over from other donors' samples. CDR3 nucleotide sequence: TGCAGCGTTAGCGGGCCCAGGGTCGAGCAGTACTTC. Translation gives CSVSGPRVEQYF.